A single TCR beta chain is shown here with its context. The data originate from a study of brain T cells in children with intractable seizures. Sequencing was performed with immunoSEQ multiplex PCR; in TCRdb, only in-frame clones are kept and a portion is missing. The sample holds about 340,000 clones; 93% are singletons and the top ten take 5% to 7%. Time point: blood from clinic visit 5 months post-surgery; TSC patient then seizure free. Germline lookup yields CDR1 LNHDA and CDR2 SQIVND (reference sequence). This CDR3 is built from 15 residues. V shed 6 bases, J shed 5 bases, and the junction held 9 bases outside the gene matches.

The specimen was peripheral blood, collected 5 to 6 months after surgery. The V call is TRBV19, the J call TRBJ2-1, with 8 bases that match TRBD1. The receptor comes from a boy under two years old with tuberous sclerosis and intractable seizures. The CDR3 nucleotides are TGTGCCAGTAGCCCATGGCGGACAGGGAACAATGAGCAGTTCTTC. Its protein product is CASSPWRTGNNEQFF.